A single sample gave rise to the 27 T cell receptor beta chains below, sequenced in a study of T cell changes during pregnancy in multiple sclerosis. The protocol was immunoSEQ multiplex PCR, while the TCRdb copy is restricted to in-frame clones and leaves out a portion. The sample lists tens of thousands of clones, approximately 91% seen once, with about 1.5% in the top ten. The source material was PBMCs (not recorded whether the cells were cultured). These receptor sequences come from a female donor with multiple sclerosis, enrolled in a pregnancy study.

J is TRBJ2-7 and V is TRBV4-1, with D perhaps matching TRBD1 (6 bases). CDR3 length: 15 residues. Trimming removed 0 bases from V and 3 bases from J, with 12 bases in between. Germline V lookup: CDR1 MGHRA, CDR2 YSYEKL. CDR3 nucleotide sequence: TGCGCCAGCAGCCAAGAATTAGGACAGCTCTACGAGCAGTACTTC. Translation: CASSQELGQLYEQYF.

The chain recombines TRBV18 with TRBJ1-5; D possibly corresponds to TRBD1 (5 bases). V shed 5 bases and J shed 7 bases, with 21 bases lying between them. The CDR3 covers 16 residues. Per germline, CDR1 KGHSH and CDR2 LQKENI. The CDR3 spells CASSSTGGQGGQPQHF. For the CDR3, the DNA is TGTGCCAGCTCATCAACAGGTGGCCAGGGAGGCCAGCCCCAGCATTTT.

The rearrangement joins TRBV4-3 to TRBJ2-2; tentatively, D is TRBD2 (6 bases). Germline V gene lookup returns CDR1 LGHNA and CDR2 YSLEER. V lost 0 bases to trimming and J lost 7 bases, with 9 bases between them. The CDR3 extends over 14 amino acids. The CDR3 loop is CASSQEGGGGELFF. CDR3 coding DNA: TGCGCCAGCAGCCAAGAGGGGGGAGGCGGGGAGCTGTTTTTT.

The rearrangement uses TRBV4-2 and TRBJ2-1, with 8 bases lining up with TRBD2. V shed 4 bases and J 9 bases; nucleotides not matched to a gene: 11. The CDR3 is made up of 15 amino acids. Per germline, CDR1 LGHNA and CDR2 YNFKEQ. The CDR3 DNA reads as TGTGCCAGCAGCCCCCTTGAAGCGGGGGACGCTGAGCAGTTCTTC. This encodes CASSPLEAGDAEQFF.

The chain joins TRBV30 to TRBJ2-1; no firm D call. The CDR3 is 12 residues long. V shed 7 bases and J shed 9 bases, with 16 bases lying between them. CDR1 is GTSNPN, CDR2 SVGIG, per germline (reference sequence). The CDR3 DNA reads TGTGCCTCCTCCCTCGACCCCAGTGAGCAGTTCTTC. Amino acid sequence: CASSLDPSEQFF.

V and J are TRBV5-4 and TRBJ2-1, with TRBD2 matching 8 bases. The V segment lost 3 bases and the J segment 3 bases; nucleotides outside the gene matches: 5. The CDR3 extends over 15 amino acids. Germline V gene sequence: CDR1 SGHNT, CDR2 YYREEE (reference sequence). The CDR3 DNA follows: TGTGCCAGCAGCTACGGGACTAGGGGCTACAATGAGCAGTTCTTC. Translating it yields CASSYGTRGYNEQFF.

The chain uses TRBV5-1 and TRBJ1-4, with D possibly matching TRBD1 (6 bases). The germline CDR1 and CDR2 sequences are SGHRS and YFSETQ. The length of the CDR3 is 15 residues. Trimming shortened V by 2 bases and J by 5 bases, and 13 bases separated the two germline ends. CDR3 amino acids: CASSFTQGRNEKLFF. Written as DNA, the CDR3 is TGCGCCAGCAGCTTTACACAGGGCCGGAATGAAAAACTGTTTTTT.

The chain employs TRBV28 and TRBJ1-2; 10 positions match TRBD1. This CDR3 spans 15 amino acids. V trimming: 2 bases; J trimming: 7 bases; junction bases outside the gene matches: 7. Germline V CDR1 and CDR2: MDHEN, SYDVKM. Here the CDR3 reads CASSLEDRGFIGYTF. The CDR3 DNA sequence: TGTGCCAGCAGTTTAGAGGACAGGGGGTTTATTGGCTACACCTTC.

Here the CDR3 reads CASSVISLGQGTNYGYTF. For the CDR3, the DNA is TGTGCCAGCAGCGTTATAAGTTTGGGGCAGGGCACTAACTATGGCTACACCTTC. J is TRBJ1-2 and V is TRBV11-2, with a weak D call TRBD1 (5 bases). The CDR3 sequence is 18 residues long. The ends were cut back, 5 bases at V and 0 bases at J, with 22 bases in the middle. The V gene's germline CDR1 is SGHAT and CDR2 FQNNGV.

The chain recombines TRBV5-1 with TRBJ2-5; tentatively, D is TRBD1 or TRBD2 (5 bases each). V lost 3 bases and J lost 6, with 12 bases in between. CDR3 length: 13 residues. Germline values: CDR1 SGHRS, CDR2 YFSETQ. CDR3 loop: CASSWDGQKTQYF. CDR3 nucleotides: TGCGCCAGCAGCTGGGACGGCCAGAAGACCCAGTACTTC. Based on the CDR3 plus reference TRBV5-1 and TRBJ2-5, the full variable domain is KAGVTQTPRYLIKTRGQQVTLSCSPISGHRSVSWYQQTPGQGLQFLFEYFSETQRNKGNFPGRFSGRQFSNSRSEMNVSTLELGDSALYLCASSWDGQKTQYFGPGTRLLVL.

The sample holds a few counts of this clone. CDR3 bases: TGTGCCAGCAGCGCCGGGGGGGGCGATGGCTACACCTTC. It yields the protein CASSAGGGDGYTF. The chain has TRBV9 and TRBJ1-2; D might be TRBD1 (6 bases). The CDR3 consists of 13 residues. Per the germline V gene, CDR1 is SGDLS and CDR2 is YYNGEE. Trimming left V 3 bases short and J 6 bases short, with 12 bases between. Full variable domain (missing parts from reference TRBV9 and TRBJ1-2): DSGVTQTPKHLITATGQRVTLRCSPRSGDLSVYWYQQSLDQGLQFLIQYYNGEERAKGNILERFSAQQFPDLHSELNLSSLELGDSALYFCASSAGGGDGYTFGSGTRLTVV.

V is TRBV2 and J is TRBJ1-5; D remains ambiguous. Germline loops: CDR1 SNHLY, CDR2 FYNNEI. This CDR3 is built from 14 residues. Trimming stripped 3 bases from V and 2 bases from J, with 8 bases between. The CDR3 DNA sequence: TGTGCCAGCAGTGAGACATATGGCAATCAGCCCCAGCATTTT. Translation gives CASSETYGNQPQHF.

J is TRBJ2-7 and V is TRBV7-9; D ambiguous. The CDR3 has 14 amino acids. With 2 bases removed from V and 4 bases from J, the gap between germline ends came to 12 bases. Germline V lookup: CDR1 SEHNR, CDR2 FQNEAQ (reference sequence). For the CDR3, the DNA is TGTGCCAGCAGCTTATCCATGCCGCTTTACGAGCAGTACTTC. Translated, it gives CASSLSMPLYEQYF.

The chain couples TRBV11-2 to TRBJ1-1; D remains unclear. V was pared by 1 base and J by 1 base, with 10 bases between. The V gene's germline CDR1 is SGHAT and CDR2 FQNNGV. This CDR3 comprises 15 residues. CDR3 in DNA: TGTGCCAGCAGCTTAGTTCTACCGGCGAACACTGAAGCTTTCTTT. This sequence encodes CASSLVLPANTEAFF.

This clone ranks as medium-sized. The rearrangement uses TRBV6-4 and TRBJ2-2; 10 bases fit TRBD2. Germline V CDR1 and CDR2: MRHNA, SNTAGT. CDR3 length equals 15 residues. V shed 3 bases and J 6 bases; nucleotides not matched to a gene: 4. The chain's CDR3 is CASSEAAGGPGELFF. CDR3 DNA sequence: TGTGCCAGCAGTGAAGCAGCGGGAGGGCCCGGGGAGCTGTTTTTT.

The chain couples TRBV5-4 to TRBJ2-7; tentative D call: TRBD1 (7 bases). Germline CDR1 and CDR2: SGHNT and YYREEE (reference sequence). V lost 5 bases and J lost 4, with 25 bases in between. The CDR3 runs to 17 residues. The CDR3 DNA reads as TGTGCCAGCAGGTCATCCAGGGGGGCCGGAGGTCTGTACGAGCAGTACTTC. It codes for CASRSSRGAGGLYEQYF. Complete variable domain (other parts from reference TRBV5-4 and TRBJ2-7): ETGVTQSPTHLIKTRGQQVTLRCSSQSGHNTVSWYQQALGQGPQFIFQYYREEENGRGNFPPRFSGLQFPNYSSELNVNALELDDSALYLCASRSSRGAGGLYEQYFGPGTRLTVT.

This clone has only one observation. The V and J genes are TRBV6-5 and TRBJ2-3, with a tentative D call TRBD2 (5 bases). The CDR3 spans 14 residues. Trimming pared 2 bases from V and 2 bases from J, leaving 8 bases between. From germline, CDR1 is MNHEY and CDR2 SVGAGI. The CDR3 loop is CASSYIGVTDTQYF. The CDR3 nucleotides are TGTGCCAGCAGTTACATCGGGGTCACAGATACGCAGTATTTT.

The gene calls are TRBV7-3 and TRBJ2-1, with a weak D call TRBD2 (6 bases). This CDR3 contains 15 residues. Deletions cut 5 bases from V and 3 bases from J, with 14 bases between. The germline V gene has CDR1 SGHTA and CDR2 FQGTGA. The CDR3 region is CASSGDQGGYNEQFF. In DNA, the CDR3 is TGTGCCAGCAGCGGGGACCAGGGAGGCTACAATGAGCAGTTCTTC. The entire variable domain, with the rest obtained from reference TRBV7-3 and TRBJ2-1, is as follows: GAGVSQTPSNKVTEKGKYVELRCDPISGHTALYWYRQSLGQGPEFLIYFQGTGAADDSGLPNDRFFAVRPEGSVSTLKIQRTERGDSAVYLCASSGDQGGYNEQFFGPGTRLTVL.

This clone was seen a single time. CDR3 in amino acids: CASSLGSGLLANYGYTF. Written as DNA, the CDR3 is TGTGCCAGCAGCTTAGGTTCGGGGTTGCTAGCTAACTATGGCTACACCTTC. The rearrangement uses TRBV7-9 and TRBJ1-2; unclear D gene. The CDR3 sequence is 17 residues long. Trimming took off 1 base at V and 0 bases at J, with 15 bases between the two ends. Germline CDR1 SEHNR, CDR2 FQNEAQ (reference sequence). Full variable domain (outside the CDR3, taken from reference TRBV7-9 and TRBJ1-2): DTGVSQNPRHKITKRGQNVTFRCDPISEHNRLYWYRQTLGQGPEFLTYFQNEAQLEKSRLLSDRFSAERPKGSFSTLEIQRTEQGDSAMYLCASSLGSGLLANYGYTFGSGTRLTVV.

The chain uses TRBV28 and TRBJ2-1, with D tentatively TRBD2 (6 bases). The CDR3 is 14 amino acids. In germline, CDR1 is MDHEN, CDR2 SYDVKM. Trimming stripped 7 bases from V and 7 bases from J, with 17 bases between. CDR3 residues: CASTLASLRNEQFF. As DNA, the CDR3 is TGTGCCAGCACCCTAGCGTCCCTGAGGAATGAGCAGTTCTTC.

The chain uses TRBV5-1 and TRBJ2-7, with D tentatively TRBD1 (6 bases). CDR1 is SGHRS, CDR2 YFSETQ, per germline. Between the trimmed V and J ends, which lost 1 base and 5 bases, there was a span of 13 bases. This CDR3 has 14 residues. DNA for the CDR3: TGCGCCAGCAGCTTGCTACAGGGTTACGACGAGCAGTACTTC. This encodes CASSLLQGYDEQYF.

The V call is TRBV5-4, the J call TRBJ2-7, with 7 bases lining up with TRBD1. This CDR3 comprises 13 residues. Germline V gene sequence: CDR1 SGHNT, CDR2 YYREEE (reference sequence). J lost 5 bases, V lost 1 base, and 3 bases had no gene match. CDR3 residues: CASSLNRGDEQYF. The CDR3 region has the DNA TGTGCCAGCAGCTTGAACAGGGGCGACGAGCAGTACTTC. Complete variable domain (other parts from reference TRBV5-4 and TRBJ2-7): ETGVTQSPTHLIKTRGQQVTLRCSSQSGHNTVSWYQQALGQGPQFIFQYYREEENGRGNFPPRFSGLQFPNYSSELNVNALELDDSALYLCASSLNRGDEQYFGPGTRLTVT.

This clone appeared once. The CDR3 DNA reads as TGTGCCAGCAGCTCCGGGACTAGCGTGAGCACAGATACGCAGTATTTT. Translating it yields CASSSGTSVSTDTQYF. The chain is built from TRBV7-3 and TRBJ2-3; the match to TRBD2 covers 10 bases. The trim removed 4 bases at V and 0 bases at J, leaving 4 bases unmatched. Per the germline V gene, CDR1 is SGHTA and CDR2 is FQGTGA. The CDR3 has 16 amino acids.

The gene calls are TRBV28 and TRBJ1-1, with unresolved D. CDR3 length: 15 residues. Germline V lookup: CDR1 MDHEN, CDR2 SYDVKM. Trimming removed 4 bases from V and 1 base from J, with 13 bases in between. This CDR3 is CASSSPQEPNTEAFF. The CDR3 bases are TGTGCCAGCAGTTCCCCGCAGGAACCGAACACTGAAGCTTTCTTT.

This chain joins TRBV2 and TRBJ1-1; D remains ambiguous. The CDR3 has 13 residues. The V gene's germline CDR1 is SNHLY and CDR2 FYNNEI. V was shortened by 7 bases and J by 0 bases, with 9 bases between the two germline ends. This CDR3 reads CASISPLNTEAFF. The CDR3 DNA reads TGTGCCAGCATTAGCCCTCTGAACACTGAAGCTTTCTTT. Combining the CDR3 with reference TRBV2 and TRBJ1-1 gives the whole variable domain EPEVTQTPSHQVTQMGQEVILRCVPISNHLYFYWYRQILGQKVEFLVSFYNNEISEKSEIFDDQFSVERPDGSNFTLKIRSTKLEDSAMYFCASISPLNTEAFFGQGTRLTVV.

V usage is TRBV5-1 and J usage is TRBJ2-1, with D possibly being TRBD2 (6 bases). V gave up 0 bases and J gave up 9 bases, with 13 bases separating them. Germline-derived CDR1 and CDR2 are SGHRS and YFSETQ. The CDR3 consists of 14 residues. The CDR3 DNA follows: TGCGCCAGCAGCTTGGGAGCGGGCTCCCTTGAGCAGTTCTTC. This codes for CASSLGAGSLEQFF.

The chain employs TRBV30 and TRBJ1-3, with D unresolved. Deletions cut 3 bases from V and 1 base from J, with 4 bases between. CDR1 and CDR2 (germline): GTSNPN, SVGIG (reference sequence). The CDR3 extends over 12 amino acids. CDR3 sequence: CAWSGSGNTIYF. The CDR3 nucleotides read TGTGCCTGGAGCGGTTCTGGAAACACCATATATTTT.